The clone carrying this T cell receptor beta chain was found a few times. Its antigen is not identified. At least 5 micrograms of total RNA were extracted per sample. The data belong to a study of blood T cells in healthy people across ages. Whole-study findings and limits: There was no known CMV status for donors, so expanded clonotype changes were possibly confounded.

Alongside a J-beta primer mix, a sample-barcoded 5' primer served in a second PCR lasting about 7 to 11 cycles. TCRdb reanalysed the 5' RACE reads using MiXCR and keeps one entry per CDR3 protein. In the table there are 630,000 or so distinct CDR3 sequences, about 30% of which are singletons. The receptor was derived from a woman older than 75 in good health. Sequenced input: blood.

CDR3 sequence: CASSLGPGWGYEQYF. The CDR3 nucleotides are TGTGCCAGCAGCTTAGGGCCAGGATGGGGATACGAGCAGTACTTC. J is TRBJ2-7 and V is TRBV7-3; no clear D. V lost 2 bases, J lost 4 bases, and 15 bases lay in between. Germline loops: CDR1 SGHTA, CDR2 FQGTGA. This CDR3 is 15 amino acids long. The full variable domain, with the rest looked up from reference TRBV7-3 and TRBJ2-7, is GAGVSQTPSNKVTEKGKYVELRCDPISGHTALYWYRQSLGQGPEFLIYFQGTGAADDSGLPNDRFFAVRPEGSVSTLKIQRTERGDSAVYLCASSLGPGWGYEQYFGPGTRLTVT.